A single TCR beta chain is shown here with its context. TCRdb re-called the 5' RACE reads through MiXCR, storing one row per CDR3 protein. The sample includes approximately 83,000 distinct CDR3 sequences, over 11% of them seen just once. The CDR3 length is 14 residues. Trimming cost V 3 bases and J 5 bases, with 11 bases left between them. Per germline, CDR1 MNHEY and CDR2 SVGEGT. The data are from a study of early T cells in non-severe SARS-CoV-2 infection. The chain uses TRBV6-2 or TRBV6-3 and TRBJ1-5; D unresolved. This clonotype was sampled from an adult who was a healthcare worker with PCR-confirmed SARS-CoV-2 infection or an uninfected control (not recorded which). Sequencing was carried out using whole blood. DNA of the CDR3: TGTGCCAGCAGTTATGGCGGGCTCGATCAGCCCCAGCATTTT. Its translation: CASSYGGLDQPQHF.